A single sample gave rise to the 25 T cell receptor beta chains below, sequenced in a study of cytomegalovirus exposure and HLA in healthy donors. Produced via immunoSEQ multiplex PCR; TCRdb's table is partial and in-frame only. Of some 50,000 clones listed, about 92% are singletons. The source material was PBMCs. The receptors here all came from a woman aged 18-29 years in good health and CMV-seronegative.

The chain recombines TRBV29-1 with TRBJ2-1, with a possible D match to TRBD2 (5 bases). This CDR3 is built from 15 residues. Between the trimmed V and J ends, which lost 1 base and 3 bases, there was a span of 13 bases. Germline CDR1 is SQVTM and CDR2 is ANQGSEA. CDR3 in DNA: TGCAGCGTTGAAGCTCGAGGGCTTTTCTACAATGAGCAGTTCTTC. Amino acids: CSVEARGLFYNEQFF.

This chain connects TRBV9 to TRBJ2-3; 11 bases match TRBD2. Trimming at V came to 0 bases and at J to 6 bases, leaving 9 bases not matched to a gene. The CDR3 covers 17 residues. CDR1 SGDLS and CDR2 YYNGEE come from the germline V gene. The CDR3 spells CASSVGVAGGLVDTQYF. As DNA, the CDR3 is TGTGCCAGCAGCGTAGGGGTAGCGGGGGGGCTTGTCGATACGCAGTATTTT.

V usage is TRBV7-2 and J usage is TRBJ2-7; maybe TRBD1 (7 bases). The CDR3 is 13 amino acids. Germline V CDR1 and CDR2: SGHTA, FQGNSA. CDR3 sequence: CASSLGVRGVLDV. For the CDR3, the DNA is TGTGCCAGCAGCTTAGGAGTCAGGGGGGTTCTGGACGTC.

The genes are TRBV4-2 and TRBJ1-1; 8 bases match TRBD1. The V segment lost 4 bases and the J segment 8 bases; nucleotides outside the gene matches: 18. In germline, CDR1 is LGHNA, CDR2 YNFKEQ. CDR3 length: 17 amino acids. CDR3 loop: CASSRWSIQRTGREAFF. For the CDR3, the DNA is TGTGCCAGCAGCCGGTGGAGTATTCAGCGGACAGGGCGGGAAGCTTTCTTT.

The V gene is TRBV7-3, the J gene TRBJ2-2, with D perhaps TRBD2 (5 bases). CDR3 length: 14 residues. CDR1 and CDR2 from the germline V gene are SGHTA and FQGTGA. Trimming left V 5 bases short and J 6 bases short, with 13 bases between. The CDR3 reads CASSQGLAPGELFF. The CDR3 nucleotides read TGTGCCAGCAGCCAAGGACTCGCACCCGGGGAGCTGTTTTTT.

The gene calls are TRBV6-1 and TRBJ2-7, with D maybe TRBD1 (5 bases). This CDR3 spans 15 amino acids. Trimming shortened V by 5 bases and J by 3 bases, and 17 bases separated the two germline ends. Germline-derived CDR1 and CDR2 are MNHNS and SASEGT. The CDR3 DNA reads as TGTGCCAGCAGTTTCGGCCATTCAGGGAACTACGAGCAGTACGTC. Translation: CASSFGHSGNYEQYV.

V and J are TRBV7-9 and TRBJ2-3, with 8 bases fitting TRBD2. Trimming at V came to 10 bases and at J to 5 bases, leaving 14 bases not matched to a gene. This CDR3 region has 15 residues. Germline V gives CDR1 SEHNR, CDR2 FQNEAQ (reference sequence). CDR3 sequence (DNA): TGTGCCATCAAGGTTTGGCGGGGGGATCGAGATACGCAGTATTTT. Translating gives CAIKVWRGDRDTQYF. The full variable domain, in which reference TRBV7-9 and TRBJ2-3 provide the parts outside the CDR3, is DTGVSQNPRHKITKRGQNVTFRCDPISEHNRLYWYRQTLGQGPEFLTYFQNEAQLEKSRLLSDRFSAERPKGSFSTLEIQRTEQGDSAMYLCAIKVWRGDRDTQYFGPGTRLTVL.

This chain links TRBV2 with TRBJ2-4; D is ambiguous. This CDR3 comprises 12 residues. V was shortened by 2 bases and J by 3 bases, with 2 bases between the two germline ends. Germline loops: CDR1 SNHLY, CDR2 FYNNEI. The CDR3 region has the DNA TGTGCCAGCAGTGAACTCAAAAACATTCAGTACTTC. Encoded protein: CASSELKNIQYF.

The chain links TRBV5-5 to TRBJ2-7, with 9 bases lining up with TRBD1. This CDR3 comprises 16 residues. V was clipped by 1 base and J by 4 bases; unmatched bases: 9. Germline V gene sequence: CDR1 SGHKS, CDR2 YYEKEE (reference sequence). CDR3 protein: CASSLTRDRVRYEQYF. In nucleotides, the CDR3 is TGTGCCAGCAGCTTGACCCGGGACAGGGTCCGTTACGAGCAGTACTTC.

The chain is built from TRBV7-3 and TRBJ2-3; D is perhaps TRBD1 (6 bases). The CDR3 consists of 20 residues. V was clipped by 0 bases and J by 0 bases, with 22 bases between them. Germline CDR1 and CDR2: SGHTA and FQGTGA. In DNA, the CDR3 is TGTGCCAGCAGCTTAACCCGAGGGGACATCCTGGCCGTTAGCACAGATACGCAGTATTTT. Translating gives CASSLTRGDILAVSTDTQYF.

The gene calls are TRBV6-5 and TRBJ2-3; D not resolved. Germline CDR1 MNHEY, CDR2 SVGAGI. The CDR3 is 13 amino acids. Trimming removed 8 bases from V and 4 bases from J, with 13 bases in between. The CDR3 protein is CASGGPGPDTQYF. The CDR3 region has the DNA TGTGCCAGCGGTGGGCCAGGCCCAGATACGCAGTATTTT.

Remarks on this clone: This specimen includes other DNA sequences encoding the same CDR3. The V call is TRBV5-1, the J call TRBJ2-7, with D unresolved. The CDR3 extends over 14 amino acids. Germline CDR1 reads SGHRS; CDR2 reads YFSETQ. Trimming took 0 bases from V and 0 from J, leaving 7 bases between them. The DNA of the CDR3 is TGCGCCAGCAGCTTGGCACCAGGCTCCTACGAGCAGTACGTC. Protein sequence: CASSLAPGSYEQYV.

V usage is TRBV28 and J usage is TRBJ1-2, with D possibly being TRBD1 (5 bases). The germline V gene encodes CDR1 MDHEN and CDR2 SYDVKM. The CDR3 is made up of 15 amino acids. Trimming stripped 3 bases from V and 4 bases from J, with 15 bases between. The CDR3 DNA follows: TGTGCCAGCAGTTTGGGGCTTGGGCTGGGCTATGGCTACACCTTC. Residues: CASSLGLGLGYGYTF.

The rearrangement joins TRBV9 to TRBJ1-2, with D perhaps matching TRBD1 (5 bases). Looked up from germline, CDR1 is SGDLS and CDR2 is YYNGEE. This CDR3 contains 14 residues. The V end lost 4 bases, the J end lost 6 bases, and 16 bases lay between the germline ends. DNA of the CDR3: TGTGCCAGCAGCCCCCCCCCAGGGCTAGATGGCTACACCTTC. Translated, it gives CASSPPPGLDGYTF.

This clone showed up just once. The rearrangement joins TRBV29-1 to TRBJ2-1, with TRBD2 matching 13 bases. V was clipped by 6 bases and J by 6 bases; unmatched bases: 11. The germline V gene has CDR1 SQVTM and CDR2 ANQGSEA. The CDR3 has 16 residues. The CDR3 nucleotides are TGCAGCGTCTGGACTAGCGGGAGAAGGGGTAGCAATGAGCAGTTCTTC. It is translated as CSVWTSGRRGSNEQFF.

The chain links TRBV6-1 to TRBJ1-1, with no clear D. This CDR3 is built from 11 residues. CDR1 MNHNS and CDR2 SASEGT come from the germline V gene. V was shortened by 5 bases and J by 8 bases, with 9 bases between the two germline ends. CDR3 amino acids: CASSRSKEAFF. The DNA of the CDR3 is TGTGCCAGCAGTCGGTCTAAGGAAGCTTTCTTT.

V gene TRBV5-6 combines with J gene TRBJ1-3; D not resolved. Germline CDR1 is SGHDT and CDR2 is YYEEEE. The V end was cut by 3 bases, the J end by 0 bases, with 13 bases between. The CDR3 length is 16 residues. This CDR3 is CASSSLHTDSGNTIYF. In nucleotides, the CDR3 is TGTGCCAGCAGCTCCCTTCACACAGACTCTGGAAACACCATATATTTT.

The chain carries TRBV2 and TRBJ2-1; 7 bases align to TRBD1. This CDR3 comprises 15 residues. CDR1 is SNHLY, CDR2 FYNNEI, per germline. Trimming took 0 bases from V and 3 from J; bases not matched to a gene: 2. This CDR3 reads CASSEAGQSYNEQFF. CDR3 DNA: TGTGCCAGCAGTGAAGCGGGACAGAGCTACAATGAGCAGTTCTTC.

The chain joins TRBV19 to TRBJ1-3, with 7 positions matching TRBD1. The CDR3 is 16 amino acids. Per the germline V gene, CDR1 is LNHDA and CDR2 is SQIVND (reference sequence). V shed 7 bases and J 1 base; nucleotides not matched to a gene: 10. The DNA of the CDR3 is TGTGCCAGTAAGGGCCTACCGGACAGGTCTGGAAACACCATATATTTT. Encoded protein: CASKGLPDRSGNTIYF.

The chain carries TRBV5-6 and TRBJ2-1; 10 nucleotides agree with TRBD2. CDR3 size: 11 residues. V shed 5 bases and J 14 bases; nucleotides not matched to a gene: 4. Germline V gene sequence: CDR1 SGHDT, CDR2 YYEEEE. The CDR3 sequence is CASRTGTSEFF. The CDR3 nucleotides read TGTGCCAGCAGGACCGGGACTAGCGAGTTCTTC.

This rearrangement joins TRBV11-2 to TRBJ1-3, with D perhaps TRBD1 (5 bases). Trimming removed 1 base at V and 1 base at J, with 8 bases between. In germline, CDR1 is SGHAT, CDR2 FQNNGV. The CDR3 has 15 amino acids. CDR3 protein: CASSLAQGSGNTIYF. The CDR3, as DNA: TGTGCCAGCAGCTTAGCTCAGGGTTCTGGAAACACCATATATTTT.

The chain employs TRBV18 and TRBJ2-7, with a weak D call TRBD1 (7 bases). The V gene's germline CDR1 is KGHSH and CDR2 LQKENI. The length of the CDR3 is 19 residues. V was clipped by 1 base and J by 2 bases, with 24 bases between them. The CDR3 spells CASSPLSGGGNRGTYEQYF. CDR3 coding DNA: TGTGCCAGCTCACCACTCTCAGGGGGAGGCAACCGGGGCACCTACGAGCAGTACTTC.

The rearrangement uses TRBV2 and TRBJ2-7; no firm D call. The CDR3 totals 12 residues. V dropped 1 base and J dropped 7 bases, with 8 bases sitting between them. CDR1 is SNHLY and CDR2 is FYNNEI in the germline V gene. In nucleotides, the CDR3 is TGTGCCAGCAGTGAAGTCACGGGTGAGCAGTACGTC. Its translation is CASSEVTGEQYV.

The chain recombines TRBV6-1 with TRBJ2-3, with D possibly being TRBD2 (5 bases). Germline lookup yields CDR1 MNHNS and CDR2 SASEGT. This CDR3 comprises 13 residues. The V end lost 3 bases, the J end lost 3 bases, and 7 bases lay between the germline ends. CDR3: CASSETTTDTQYF. The CDR3 nucleotides are TGTGCCAGCAGTGAGACTACGACAGATACGCAGTATTTT.

The chain recombines TRBV7-8 with TRBJ2-7; tentative D call: TRBD2 (7 bases). This CDR3 region has 14 residues. Germline CDR1 SGHVS, CDR2 FQNEAQ. Trimming cost V 5 bases and J 4 bases, with 15 bases left between them. CDR3 loop: CASSRGAGDYEQYV. The CDR3, as DNA: TGTGCCAGCAGCCGGGGGGCGGGAGATTACGAGCAGTACGTC.